The subject of this entry is one TCR beta chain. Its specificity is unknown. Authors' processing steps: Because ImmunoSEQ provided only junction sequences with no quality scores, the filtering differed. Profiling relied on immunoSEQ multiplex PCR, and the TCRdb table lists in-frame clones only, not all of them. Clone size and the V and J calls come from that table; the DNA yielded D and trimming. This sample yields 2 million to 3 million clones, of which 80% to 95% are seen a single time; roughly 0.36% belongs to the top ten. This record belongs to a study of shared clonotypes between healthy human individuals. Study findings and constraints: Approximately 5% was the fraction of naive CD4 clonotypes found shared across a handful of donors. The low donor count limited represented genetic and exposure-history diversity.

The sequenced sample consisted of naive CD4+ T cells from PBMCs. The sample's subset: CD45RA+ positively selected. This clonotype originated in a young man in good health. Some clones in this sample may be carry-over from other donors' samples.

CDR3 loop: CASRVGRYQETQYF. The CDR3, as DNA: TGCGCCAGCAGGGTTGGCAGGTACCAAGAGACCCAGTACTTC. The chain uses TRBV5-1 and TRBJ2-5; D uncertain. Germline V gene lookup returns CDR1 SGHRS and CDR2 YFSETQ. Trimming stripped 5 bases from V and 0 bases from J, with 11 bases between. This CDR3 is built from 14 residues.